This paragraph covers one T cell receptor beta chain sequence. Its specificity is not known. This specimen comes from a study of tumor and adjacent non-tumor tissue in lung cancer. No cell sorting was done before RNA was extracted from the tissue. Three rounds of nested PCR, following a modified ARM-PCR protocol, produced the TCRbeta library. TCRdb re-called the multiplex PCR reads through MiXCR, storing one row per CDR3 protein. The sample carries approximately 71,000 distinct CDR3 sequences, just under 60% recorded once. V lost 7 bases and J lost 8, with 21 bases in between. Germline CDR1 is SQVTM and CDR2 is ANQGSEA. This CDR3 comprises 14 residues. Study observations and caveats: Normal lung showed higher cumulative top 100 clone frequency than tumor. Significantly higher TCR diversity was found in tumor than normal lung. Tumor TCR diversity, when higher, was linked to shorter survival.

The receptor's source is a man in his fifties or sixties with non-small cell lung cancer. The gene calls are TRBV29-1 and TRBJ2-1; D is possibly TRBD1 (5 bases). Sequenced sample: lung tumor tissue. Here the CDR3 DNA reads TGCAGCGGCCTGGGTGGGCCAGGGATGGATGAGCAGTTCTTC. Translating gives CSGLGGPGMDEQFF.